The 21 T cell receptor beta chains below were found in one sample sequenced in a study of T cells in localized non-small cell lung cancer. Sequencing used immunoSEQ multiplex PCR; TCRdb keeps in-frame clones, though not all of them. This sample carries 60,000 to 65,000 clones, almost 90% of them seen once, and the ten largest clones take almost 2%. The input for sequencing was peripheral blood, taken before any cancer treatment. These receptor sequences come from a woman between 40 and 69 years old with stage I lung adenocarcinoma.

CDR3: CASSLNQGVATEAFF. The CDR3 region has the DNA TGTGCCAGCAGCCTCAACCAGGGGGTGGCCACTGAAGCTTTCTTT. This sequence joins TRBV9 and TRBJ1-1; 7 nucleotides agree with TRBD1. The CDR3 runs to 15 residues. Trimming at V came to 4 bases and at J to 4 bases, leaving 10 bases not matched to a gene. Germline V gene lookup returns CDR1 SGDLS and CDR2 YYNGEE.

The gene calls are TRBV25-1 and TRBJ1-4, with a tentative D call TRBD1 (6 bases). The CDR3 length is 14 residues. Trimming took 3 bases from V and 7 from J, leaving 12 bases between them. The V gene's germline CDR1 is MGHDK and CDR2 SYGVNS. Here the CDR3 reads CASSDGQPAEKLFF. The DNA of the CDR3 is TGTGCCAGCAGTGACGGACAGCCTGCTGAAAAACTGTTTTTT.

As DNA, the CDR3 is TGTGCCAGCAGCTTGGGGGACTGGGACGGCACAGATACGCAGTATTTT. This translates into CASSLGDWDGTDTQYF. The V gene is TRBV7-9, the J gene TRBJ2-3; D possibly corresponds to TRBD2 (6 bases). This CDR3 spans 16 amino acids. V was pared by 3 bases and J by 1 base, with 14 bases between. Germline-derived CDR1 and CDR2 are SEHNR and FQNEAQ (reference sequence).

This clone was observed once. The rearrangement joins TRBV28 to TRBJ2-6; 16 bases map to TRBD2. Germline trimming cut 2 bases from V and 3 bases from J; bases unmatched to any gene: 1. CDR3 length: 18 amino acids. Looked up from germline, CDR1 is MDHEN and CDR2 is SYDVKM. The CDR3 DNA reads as TGTGCCAGCAGTTTAGGGACTAGCGGGAGGGTTGGGGCCAACGTCCTGACTTTC. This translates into CASSLGTSGRVGANVLTF.

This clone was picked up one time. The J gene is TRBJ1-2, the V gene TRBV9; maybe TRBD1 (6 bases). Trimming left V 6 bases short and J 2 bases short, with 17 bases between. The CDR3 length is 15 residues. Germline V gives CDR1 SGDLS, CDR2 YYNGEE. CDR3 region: CASKPGQPWNYGYTF. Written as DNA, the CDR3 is TGTGCCAGCAAACCAGGACAGCCTTGGAACTATGGCTACACCTTC.

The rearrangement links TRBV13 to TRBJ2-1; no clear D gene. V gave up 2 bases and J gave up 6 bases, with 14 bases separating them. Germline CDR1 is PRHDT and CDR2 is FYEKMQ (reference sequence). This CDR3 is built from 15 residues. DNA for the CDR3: TGTGCCAGCAGCTTACTGTCTAGGAATCGCAATGAGCAGTTCTTC. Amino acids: CASSLLSRNRNEQFF.

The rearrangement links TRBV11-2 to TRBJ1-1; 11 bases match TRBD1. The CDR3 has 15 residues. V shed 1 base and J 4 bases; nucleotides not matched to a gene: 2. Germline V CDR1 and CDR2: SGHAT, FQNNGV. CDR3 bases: TGTGCCAGCAGCTTAGCCGGGACAGGGGGCACTGAAGCTTTCTTT. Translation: CASSLAGTGGTEAFF.

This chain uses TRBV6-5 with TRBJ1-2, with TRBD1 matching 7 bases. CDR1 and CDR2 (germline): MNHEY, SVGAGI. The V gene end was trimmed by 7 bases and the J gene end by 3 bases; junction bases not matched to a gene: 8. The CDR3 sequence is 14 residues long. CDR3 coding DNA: TGTGCCAGCAAGACAGGGCAGGGCTACTATGGCTACACCTTC. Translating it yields CASKTGQGYYGYTF.

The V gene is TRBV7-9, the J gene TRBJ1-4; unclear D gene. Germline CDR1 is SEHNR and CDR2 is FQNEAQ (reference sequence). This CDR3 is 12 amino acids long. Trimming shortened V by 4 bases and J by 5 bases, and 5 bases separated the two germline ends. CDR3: CASSSRNEKLFF. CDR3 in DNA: TGTGCCAGCAGCTCTAGGAATGAAAAACTGTTTTTT.

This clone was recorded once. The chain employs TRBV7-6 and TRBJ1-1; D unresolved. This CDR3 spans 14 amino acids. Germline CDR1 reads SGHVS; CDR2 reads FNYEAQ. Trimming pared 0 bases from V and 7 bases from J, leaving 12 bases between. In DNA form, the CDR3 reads TGTGCCAGCAGCTTAGCGCGCCAAAGTGGTGAAGCTTTCTTT. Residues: CASSLARQSGEAFF.

The CDR3 DNA follows: TGTGCCAGCAGCCTACTACGGGACACCGGGGAGCTGTTTTTT. Its protein product is CASSLLRDTGELFF. The chain recombines TRBV14 with TRBJ2-2; D not resolved. This CDR3 spans 14 amino acids. V dropped 4 bases and J dropped 3 bases, with 9 bases sitting between them. The V gene's germline CDR1 is SGHDN and CDR2 FVKESK.

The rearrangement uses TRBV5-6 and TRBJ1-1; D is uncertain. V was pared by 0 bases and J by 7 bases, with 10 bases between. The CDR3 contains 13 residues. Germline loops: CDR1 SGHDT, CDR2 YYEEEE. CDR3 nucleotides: TGTGCCAGCAGCTTGGCGCCAGCGAGTGAAGCTTTCTTT. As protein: CASSLAPASEAFF.

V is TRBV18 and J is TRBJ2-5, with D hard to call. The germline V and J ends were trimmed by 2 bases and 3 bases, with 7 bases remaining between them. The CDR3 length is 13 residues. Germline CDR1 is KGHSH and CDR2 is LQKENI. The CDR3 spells CASSPFKEETQYF. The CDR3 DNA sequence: TGTGCCAGCTCACCATTCAAGGAAGAGACCCAGTACTTC.

CDR3 DNA: TGTGCCAGCAGCCCGGGACAGAACCAAGAGACCCAGTACTTC. The encoded protein is CASSPGQNQETQYF. The chain is built from TRBV7-9 and TRBJ2-5; 7 positions match TRBD1. The CDR3 is made up of 14 amino acids. Germline CDR1 is SEHNR and CDR2 is FQNEAQ (reference sequence). V shed 5 bases, J shed 0 bases, and the junction held 3 bases outside the gene matches.

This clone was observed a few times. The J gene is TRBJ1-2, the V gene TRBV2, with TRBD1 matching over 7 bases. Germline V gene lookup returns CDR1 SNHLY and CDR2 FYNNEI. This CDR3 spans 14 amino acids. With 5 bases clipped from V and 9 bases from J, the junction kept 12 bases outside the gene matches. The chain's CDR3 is CASSSAGQARSYTF. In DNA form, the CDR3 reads TGTGCCAGCAGTTCCGCAGGACAGGCGAGAAGCTACACCTTC.

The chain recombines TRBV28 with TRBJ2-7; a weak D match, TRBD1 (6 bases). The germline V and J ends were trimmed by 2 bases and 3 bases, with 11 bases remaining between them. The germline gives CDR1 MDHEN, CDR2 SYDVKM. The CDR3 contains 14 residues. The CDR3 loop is CASSLGGSIYEQYF. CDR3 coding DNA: TGTGCCAGCAGTTTAGGGGGCAGCATCTACGAGCAGTACTTC. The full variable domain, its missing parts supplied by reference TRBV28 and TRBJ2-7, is DVKVTQSSRYLVKRTGEKVFLECVQDMDHENMFWYRQDPGLGLRLIYFSYDVKMKEKGDIPEGYSVSREKKERFSLILESASTNQTSMYLCASSLGGSIYEQYFGPGTRLTVT.

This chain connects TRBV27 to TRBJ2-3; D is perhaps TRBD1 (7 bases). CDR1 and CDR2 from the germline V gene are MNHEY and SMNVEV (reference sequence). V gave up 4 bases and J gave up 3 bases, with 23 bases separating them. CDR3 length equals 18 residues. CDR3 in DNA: TGTGCCAGCAGTTCCCCTCAGGGGGGTACTAGTTCTACAGATACGCAGTATTTT. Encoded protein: CASSSPQGGTSSTDTQYF.

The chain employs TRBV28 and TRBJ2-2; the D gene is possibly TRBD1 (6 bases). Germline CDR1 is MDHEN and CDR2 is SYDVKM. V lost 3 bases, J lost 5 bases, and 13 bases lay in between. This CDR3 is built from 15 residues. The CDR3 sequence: CASSFSDRSTGELFF. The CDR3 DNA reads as TGTGCCAGCAGTTTCTCCGACAGGTCTACCGGGGAGCTGTTTTTT.

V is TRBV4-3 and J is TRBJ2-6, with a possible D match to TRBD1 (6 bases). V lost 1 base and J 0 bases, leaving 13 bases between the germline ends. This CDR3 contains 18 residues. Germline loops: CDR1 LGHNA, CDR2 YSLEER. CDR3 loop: CASSQVWQGSSGANVLTF. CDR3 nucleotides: TGCGCCAGCAGCCAAGTATGGCAGGGGAGCTCTGGGGCCAACGTCCTGACTTTC.

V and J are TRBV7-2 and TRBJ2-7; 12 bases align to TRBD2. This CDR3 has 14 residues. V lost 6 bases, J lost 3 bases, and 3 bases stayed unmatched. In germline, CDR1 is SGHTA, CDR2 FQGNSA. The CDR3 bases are TGTGCCAGCAGTTCTAGCGGGGGGGTCTACGAGCAGTACTTC. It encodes CASSSSGGVYEQYF.

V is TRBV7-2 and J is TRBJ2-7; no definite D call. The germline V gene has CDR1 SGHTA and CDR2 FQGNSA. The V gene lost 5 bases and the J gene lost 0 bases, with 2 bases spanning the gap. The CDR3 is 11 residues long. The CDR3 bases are TGTGCCAGCAGCCCCTCCTACGAGCAGTACTTC. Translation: CASSPSYEQYF.